One and the same sample provided the 22 T cell receptor beta chains below, sequenced in a study of T cells in Graves' hyperthyroidism and ophthalmopathy. Amplified regions were TCR beta CDR3 sequences from RNA transcripts. TCR CDR3 regions were first amplified by RT-PCR with HTBI primers. TCRdb used MiXCR to reprocess the multiplex PCR reads, holding one entry per CDR3 protein. The table shows roughly 200,000 distinct CDR3 sequences, with about 17% occurring only once. Sequencing was done on a sample of blood. The source is a middle-aged man with Graves' hyperthyroidism.

This clonotype was seen a handful of times. The CDR3 loop reads CASSLGRGTGVEQYF. For the CDR3, the DNA is TGTGCCAGCAGCTTAGGCCGTGGGACAGGGGTCGAGCAGTACTTC. This sequence joins TRBV7-9 and TRBJ2-7, with 10 positions matching TRBD1. V shed 1 base, J shed 6 bases, and the junction held 6 bases outside the gene matches. The CDR3 consists of 15 residues. From germline, CDR1 is SEHNR and CDR2 FQNEAQ (reference sequence).

This clonotype occurred many times. The rearrangement joins TRBV2 to TRBJ2-1; TRBD2 matches at 8 bases. Per germline, CDR1 SNHLY and CDR2 FYNNEI. This CDR3 region has 14 residues. With 6 bases clipped from V and 9 bases from J, the junction kept 10 bases outside the gene matches. In nucleotides, the CDR3 is TGTGCCAGCAGGATTGGACTAGCTGTATCTGAGCAGTTCTTC. Translating gives CASRIGLAVSEQFF.

Only a few counts were recorded for this clonotype. The rearrangement uses TRBV18 and TRBJ2-7, with D perhaps being TRBD1 or TRBD2 (5 bases each). CDR1 is KGHSH and CDR2 is LQKENI in the germline V gene. Trimming stripped 5 bases from V and 1 base from J, with 12 bases between. The CDR3 is made up of 14 amino acids. The CDR3 sequence: CASSSGTSSYEQYF. The CDR3 nucleotides read TGTGCCAGCTCATCCGGGACGTCATCCTACGAGCAGTACTTC. The whole variable domain, filled in from reference TRBV18 and TRBJ2-7, reads NAGVMQNPRHLVRRRGQEARLRCSPMKGHSHVYWYRQLPEEGLKFMVYLQKENIIDESGMPKERFSAEFPKEGPSILRIQQVVRGDSAAYFCASSSGTSSYEQYFGPGTRLTVT.

This clonotype was seen a few times. The V call is TRBV20-1, the J call TRBJ2-1; the match to TRBD1 covers 12 bases. V was clipped by 1 base and J by 6 bases; unmatched bases: 10. Germline CDR1 and CDR2: DFQATT and SNEGSKA (reference sequence). The CDR3 has 17 amino acids. The CDR3 DNA sequence: TGCAGTGCTAGAGTAGGAGCGGGACAGGGGGCAGGCAATGAGCAGTTCTTC. It translates to CSARVGAGQGAGNEQFF.

The table lists this clonotype with a count of one. The rearrangement uses TRBV7-2 and TRBJ2-3; 9 bases are shared with TRBD2. Germline-derived CDR1 and CDR2 are SGHTA and FQGNSA. V shed 7 bases and J 9 bases; nucleotides not matched to a gene: 14. This CDR3 contains 15 residues. The CDR3 DNA sequence: TGTGCCAGCACCGTAGCGGGAGATGCCACGGGCACGCAGTATTTT. It specifies CASTVAGDATGTQYF.

The sample holds a few counts of this clonotype. CDR3 coding DNA: TGTGCCAGCAGCTTGGACGGCAGGTCGAATTCACCCCTCCACTTT. Residues: CASSLDGRSNSPLHF. J is TRBJ1-6 and V is TRBV5-4, with D uncertain. With 0 bases removed from V and 7 bases from J, the gap between germline ends came to 11 bases. This CDR3 has 15 amino acids. Germline V gives CDR1 SGHNT, CDR2 YYREEE (reference sequence).

This clonotype was recorded only once. The chain couples TRBV12-3 or TRBV12-4 to TRBJ2-7, with 13 bases fitting TRBD2. This CDR3 is built from 19 residues. V shed 5 bases and J 5 bases; nucleotides not matched to a gene: 18. CDR3 DNA sequence: TGTGCCAGCAGTCCTCCCTCCCCGGGACTAGCGGGAACGGTCGACGAGCAGTACTTC. It yields the protein CASSPPSPGLAGTVDEQYF.

The J gene is TRBJ2-7, the V gene TRBV12-3 or TRBV12-4, with 7 nucleotides matching TRBD2. The CDR3 spans 13 residues. V shed 3 bases and J 6 bases; nucleotides not matched to a gene: 5. DNA of the CDR3: TGTGCCAGCAGTTTCCGGGACTACTGCGAGCAGTACTTC. Its protein product is CASSFRDYCEQYF.

This clonotype was recorded at least ten times. The chain joins TRBV2 to TRBJ2-3, with TRBD2 identical over 9 bases. Trimming cost V 3 bases and J 2 bases; bases outside gene matches: 3. Germline loops: CDR1 SNHLY, CDR2 FYNNEI. CDR3 size: 15 residues. CDR3: CASSESSGDTDTQYF. CDR3 bases: TGTGCCAGCAGTGAGTCTAGCGGGGACACAGATACGCAGTATTTT.

This clonotype appeared many times. The CDR3 region has the DNA TGTGCCAGCAGCCTACAGGGGGTTGGTCAGCCCCAGCATTTT. It is translated as CASSLQGVGQPQHF. The V call is TRBV5-5, the J call TRBJ1-5, with 8 bases lining up with TRBD1. Germline CDR1 reads SGHKS; CDR2 reads YYEKEE (reference sequence). The CDR3 is 14 amino acids. The V gene end was trimmed by 4 bases and the J gene end by 6 bases; junction bases not matched to a gene: 6.

The chain links TRBV18 to TRBJ2-1, with D tentatively TRBD2 (6 bases). CDR1 is KGHSH and CDR2 is LQKENI in the germline V gene. CDR3 length equals 18 residues. Trimming took 3 bases from V and 7 from J, leaving 25 bases between them. The chain's CDR3 is CASSPSGRRGTVLNEQFF. CDR3 DNA: TGTGCCAGCTCACCCTCCGGTCGCCGGGGGACCGTCTTGAATGAGCAGTTCTTC.

The chain is built from TRBV3-1 and TRBJ1-2; D not resolved. Trimming left V 0 bases short and J 4 bases short, with 6 bases between. CDR1 is LGHDT, CDR2 YNNKEL, per germline (reference sequence). The CDR3 is made up of 13 amino acids. The CDR3 loop is CASSQDTAYGYTF. The CDR3 nucleotides are TGTGCCAGCAGCCAAGATACTGCCTATGGCTACACCTTC.

This clonotype was seen ten or more times. The chain has TRBV7-9 and TRBJ2-7; TRBD1 matches 8 bases. The length of the CDR3 is 15 residues. Germline V gene lookup returns CDR1 SEHNR and CDR2 FQNEAQ (reference sequence). V lost 5 bases and J lost 0; bases outside the gene matches: 6. The CDR3 nucleotides read TGTGCCAGCAGCCCCGGACAGGGCTTCTCCTACGAGCAGTACTTC. Amino acid sequence: CASSPGQGFSYEQYF.

This clonotype has a handful of counts. This chain uses TRBV16 with TRBJ2-5; D possibly uses TRBD1 or TRBD2 (5 bases each). V lost 7 bases and J 4 bases, leaving 13 bases between the germline ends. CDR3 length: 13 amino acids. Germline V CDR1 and CDR2: KGHSY, FQNENV. CDR3 sequence (DNA): TGTGCCAGCACCACGGGGCTTGGAGAGACCCAGTACTTC. The encoded protein is CASTTGLGETQYF.

The rearrangement joins TRBV7-9 to TRBJ2-6; possibly TRBD1 for D (6 bases). V lost 3 bases and J 2 bases, leaving 14 bases between the germline ends. In germline, CDR1 is SEHNR, CDR2 FQNEAQ (reference sequence). The CDR3 has 17 amino acids. CDR3 bases: TGTGCCAGCAGCTTGGGCAGGGGTATTACTGGGGCCAACGTCCTGACTTTC. It yields the protein CASSLGRGITGANVLTF.

This clonotype appeared many times. The V and J genes are TRBV20-1 and TRBJ1-5; TRBD1 aligns across 7 bases. This CDR3 contains 16 residues. CDR1 is DFQATT, CDR2 SNEGSKA, per germline (reference sequence). V dropped 0 bases and J dropped 5; count of bases not matched to a gene: 10. The CDR3 loop is CSARDWGTVGYQPQHF. CDR3 DNA: TGCAGTGCTAGAGATTGGGGGACAGTAGGTTATCAGCCCCAGCATTTT.

In this sample, this clonotype turned up many times. The chain employs TRBV5-5 and TRBJ1-3; the D is unclear. The germline gives CDR1 SGHKS, CDR2 YYEKEE (reference sequence). Trimming stripped 4 bases from V and 4 bases from J, with 9 bases between. The length of the CDR3 is 13 residues. The CDR3 DNA reads TGTGCCAGCAGCCCGGGAGTGGGAAACACCATATATTTT. Its translation is CASSPGVGNTIYF.

The V gene is TRBV2, the J gene TRBJ1-3; no clear D gene. This CDR3 is 14 amino acids long. Germline V CDR1 and CDR2: SNHLY, FYNNEI. V dropped 4 bases and J dropped 0 bases, with 7 bases sitting between them. CDR3 loop: CASSVLLSGNTIYF. As DNA, the CDR3 is TGTGCCAGCAGTGTGTTACTCTCTGGAAACACCATATATTTT.

This clonotype appeared many times. The chain is built from TRBV7-2 and TRBJ1-6, with D possibly TRBD1 on 5 matching bases. The CDR3 is 16 amino acids. Trimming removed 3 bases at V and 4 bases at J, with 13 bases between. Germline CDR1 and CDR2: SGHTA and FQGNSA. CDR3 protein: CASSFSSGTYNSPLHF. The CDR3 DNA follows: TGTGCCAGCAGCTTTAGCTCAGGGACTTATAATTCACCCCTCCACTTT.

This clonotype was recorded at least ten times. The CDR3 is CASRSPDKAEAFF. In DNA form, the CDR3 reads TGTGCCAGCAGATCGCCTGACAAAGCTGAAGCTTTCTTT. The V and J genes are TRBV6-2 or TRBV6-3 and TRBJ1-1, with D unresolved. Trimming stripped 6 bases from V and 6 bases from J, with 14 bases between. The CDR3 is 13 residues long. Germline CDR1 MNHEY, CDR2 SVGEGT.

The chain joins TRBV18 to TRBJ2-7; D is perhaps TRBD1 or TRBD2 (5 bases each). Germline V gives CDR1 KGHSH, CDR2 LQKENI. The CDR3 length is 14 residues. Trimming pared 4 bases from V and 4 bases from J, leaving 14 bases between. The CDR3 bases are TGTGCCAGCTCACGAGCCGGGACGTTGTACGAGCAGTACTTC. Protein product: CASSRAGTLYEQYF.

This clonotype was detected only a few times. The rearrangement uses TRBV14 and TRBJ1-2; D gene unclear. This CDR3 region has 14 residues. Germline lookup yields CDR1 SGHDN and CDR2 FVKESK. V gave up 4 bases and J gave up 7 bases, with 16 bases separating them. DNA for the CDR3: TGTGCCAGCAGCCGCGGACTATACTATGGTGGCTACACCTTC. Its protein is CASSRGLYYGGYTF.